Reported below is one T cell receptor (beta chain). This entry comes from a study of blood T cell repertoires in COVID-19. V was cut by 6 bases and J by 0 bases, with 14 bases left in between. The germline V gene has CDR1 MDHEN and CDR2 SYDVKM. The CDR3 runs 15 residues. Authors' data handling: Estimated nucleated cell counts came from reference gene primer amplification. Sequenced by immunoSEQ multiplex PCR; TCRdb stores in-frame clones only, minus some. For V, J and clone size, that table is used; D and trimming come from the DNA. This repertoire shows approximately 150,000 clones, roughly 80% found once; its top ten account for around 4.8%.

The receptor was isolated from a human donor in a cohort sampled during active COVID-19. The rearrangement joins TRBV28 to TRBJ1-1; tentatively, D is TRBD1 (6 bases). The specimen sequenced was peripheral blood. The CDR3 coding sequence is TGTGCCAGCAGACAGGGCGGGTTTATGAACACTGAAGCTTTCTTT. Protein sequence: CASRQGGFMNTEAFF. The whole variable domain, filled in from reference TRBV28 and TRBJ1-1, reads DVKVTQSSRYLVKRTGEKVFLECVQDMDHENMFWYRQDPGLGLRLIYFSYDVKMKEKGDIPEGYSVSREKKERFSLILESASTNQTSMYLCASRQGGFMNTEAFFGQGTRLTVV.